The 15 T cell receptor beta chains presented below share a single source sample, sequenced in a study of regulatory T cells in long-lasting Graves disease. Relying on iRepertoire HTBI primers and Arm-PCR of CDR3 regions, the team built TCR beta libraries. Each CDR3 protein is one row after TCRdb ran MiXCR on the multiplex PCR reads. The table has 500,000 or so distinct CDR3 sequences, around 15% seen once; the top ten hold more than 10%. Documented time point: newly diagnosed GD, antithyroid drugs for less than 3 months. PBMC-derived RNA was used for the TCR library. This same sample was also taken into another study, of T cells in Graves' hyperthyroidism and ophthalmopathy.

The material sequenced was peripheral blood mononuclear cells (PBMCs), taken at new diagnosis, from a patient treated with antithyroid drugs. Receptor source: a man aged 40-50 years with Graves disease.

This clonotype came up many times. V usage is TRBV6-2 or TRBV6-3 and J usage is TRBJ2-1, with 9 bases identical to TRBD2. From germline, CDR1 is MNHEY and CDR2 SVGEGT. After removal of 0 bases from V and 10 bases from J, the junction contained 16 bases not matched to a gene. The CDR3 contains 18 residues. CDR3 sequence (DNA): TGTGCCAGCAGTTACTCGCGAGGTGGGCTAGCGGGATCAGGGGAGCAGTTCTTC. Amino acid sequence: CASSYSRGGLAGSGEQFF.

This clonotype showed up just a few times. The V and J genes are TRBV9 and TRBJ2-7; D possibly corresponds to TRBD2 (5 bases). This CDR3 is built from 15 residues. Trimming removed 4 bases at V and 0 bases at J, with 14 bases between. The germline V gene encodes CDR1 SGDLS and CDR2 YYNGEE. DNA for the CDR3: TGTGCCAGCAGCCCAGCGGACGTGAGCTCCTACGAGCAGTACTTC. This gives the protein CASSPADVSSYEQYF. Combining the CDR3 with reference TRBV9 and TRBJ2-7 gives the whole variable domain DSGVTQTPKHLITATGQRVTLRCSPRSGDLSVYWYQQSLDQGLQFLIQYYNGEERAKGNILERFSAQQFPDLHSELNLSSLELGDSALYFCASSPADVSSYEQYFGPGTRLTVT.

This clonotype was recorded many times. This chain connects TRBV28 to TRBJ2-1; D uncertain. Germline V gives CDR1 MDHEN, CDR2 SYDVKM. The CDR3 totals 14 residues. V was shortened by 8 bases and J by 4 bases, with 15 bases between the two germline ends. The CDR3 DNA follows: TGTGCCAGCCTTGGCGCGGTGGGGTACAATGAGCAGTTCTTC. Residues: CASLGAVGYNEQFF.

About this clonotype itself: A read error may be the cause here, since a much bigger clone is one base away. The chain has TRBV6-1 and TRBJ2-7; the D is unclear. The germline V gene has CDR1 MNHNS and CDR2 SASEGT. The CDR3 totals 14 residues. CDR3 in amino acids: CVSSDLLGLDEQYF. DNA of the CDR3: TGTGTCAGCAGTGACTTGTTGGGTCTCGACGAGCAGTACTTC.

This clonotype showed up just a few times. This sequence joins TRBV3-1 and TRBJ1-5; a possible D gene is TRBD1 (5 bases). Germline loops: CDR1 LGHDT, CDR2 YNNKEL (reference sequence). This CDR3 is 15 amino acids long. V was trimmed by 2 bases and J by 4 bases, leaving 12 bases between them. This CDR3 reads CASSQRGSMNQPQHF. In DNA form, the CDR3 reads TGTGCCAGCAGCCAACGGGGGTCAATGAATCAGCCCCAGCATTTT.

The rearrangement uses TRBV12-3 or TRBV12-4 and TRBJ2-5; a weak D match, TRBD1 (6 bases). V shed 0 bases and J shed 3 bases, with 14 bases lying between them. CDR3 length: 16 amino acids. The CDR3 nucleotides are TGTGCCAGCAGTTTAGCTTTATTGGACAGCAAAGAGACCCAGTACTTC. Translated, it gives CASSLALLDSKETQYF.

Many counts were recorded for this clonotype. The V call is TRBV7-9, the J call TRBJ1-2; no firm D call. V shed 6 bases and J shed 2 bases, with 10 bases lying between them. This CDR3 spans 13 amino acids. Germline CDR1 reads SEHNR; CDR2 reads FQNEAQ (reference sequence). The DNA of the CDR3 is TGTGCCAGCAGTCTCGACGGAAACTATGGCTACACCTTC. As protein: CASSLDGNYGYTF.

This chain connects TRBV24-1 to TRBJ2-1, with 10 bases identical to TRBD2. Germline trimming cut 7 bases from V and 10 bases from J; bases unmatched to any gene: 12. CDR3 length equals 15 residues. Germline V gene lookup returns CDR1 KGHDR and CDR2 SFDVKD. The chain's CDR3 is CATSKTLAGVEEQFF. As DNA, the CDR3 is TGTGCCACCAGCAAGACGCTAGCGGGAGTAGAAGAGCAGTTCTTC.

The genes are TRBV5-1 and TRBJ1-1; TRBD1 agrees at 10 bases. The CDR3 runs 17 residues. The germline CDR1 and CDR2 sequences are SGHRS and YFSETQ. J lost 0 bases, V lost 4 bases, and 9 bases had no gene match. The DNA of the CDR3 is TGCGCCAGCAGCAGACCGGGACAGGGGACTATGAACACTGAAGCTTTCTTT. Amino acids: CASSRPGQGTMNTEAFF.

V usage is TRBV6-1 and J usage is TRBJ2-7; TRBD2 might be the D (6 bases). Germline V CDR1 and CDR2: MNHNS, SASEGT. Trimming stripped 5 bases from V and 5 bases from J, with 13 bases between. The CDR3 loop spans 13 amino acids. CDR3 nucleotide sequence: TGTGCCAGCAGTCAACAGACTAGTAACGAGCAGTACTTC. Protein product: CASSQQTSNEQYF.

There are many counts of this clonotype. The genes are TRBV11-3 and TRBJ2-1; D possibly corresponds to TRBD2 (5 bases). Germline V CDR1 and CDR2: SGHNT, YENEEA. The germline V and J ends were trimmed by 1 base and 0 bases, with 13 bases remaining between them. The length of the CDR3 is 17 residues. The CDR3 sequence: CASSLVERTSSYNEQFF. In DNA, the CDR3 is TGTGCCAGCAGCTTAGTCGAAAGAACTAGCTCCTACAATGAGCAGTTCTTC. The whole variable domain, remainder taken from reference TRBV11-3 and TRBJ2-1, is EAGVVQSPRYKIIEKKQPVAFWCNPISGHNTLYWYLQNLGQGPELLIRYENEEAVDDSQLPKDRFSAERLKGVDSTLKIQPAELGDSAVYLCASSLVERTSSYNEQFFGPGTRLTVL.

This clonotype was counted a few times. This may come from a read error, since a much larger clone is one base off. The chain uses TRBV2 and TRBJ2-5; 12 bases are a match to TRBD1. The V and J ends lost 8 bases and 5 bases, in that order; junction bases with no gene match: 9. The CDR3 contains 15 residues. Germline V CDR1 and CDR2: SNHLY, FYNNEI. DNA for the CDR3: TGTGCCAGCGCTGGGACAGGGGGCGCACGGGAGACCCAGTACTTC. It specifies CASAGTGGARETQYF.

The chain combines TRBV14 with TRBJ1-2; the D gene is possibly TRBD1 (5 bases). The CDR3 spans 13 residues. V was pared by 5 bases and J by 4 bases, with 11 bases between. CDR1 is SGHDN, CDR2 FVKESK, per germline. As DNA, the CDR3 is TGTGCCAGCAGCGGGGGACGACTCTATGGCTACACCTTC. Translation: CASSGGRLYGYTF.

This clonotype was seen more than once but under ten times. The chain carries TRBV5-1 and TRBJ2-5; D unresolved. Trimming took 4 bases from V and 1 from J, leaving 11 bases between them. The CDR3 spans 14 residues. The germline V gene encodes CDR1 SGHRS and CDR2 YFSETQ. The CDR3 sequence is CASSITKVQETQYF. The DNA for the CDR3 is TGCGCCAGCAGCATAACAAAAGTCCAAGAGACCCAGTACTTC.

This clonotype was counted ten times or more. V usage is TRBV30 and J usage is TRBJ2-3; 8 positions agree with TRBD1. The CDR3 is made up of 14 amino acids. Germline assignment: CDR1 GTSNPN and CDR2 SVGIG (reference sequence). The J segment lost 4 bases and the V segment lost 3 bases, leaving 6 bases of the junction unmatched. CDR3 amino acids: CAWRDRDSADTQYF. DNA for the CDR3: TGTGCCTGGAGGGACAGGGACAGCGCAGATACGCAGTATTTT. Drawing the rest from reference TRBV30 and TRBJ2-3, the complete variable domain is SQTIHQWPATLVQPVGSPLSLECTVEGTSNPNLYWYRQAAGRGLQLLFYSVGIGQISSEVPQNLSASRPQDRQFILSSKKLLLSDSGFYLCAWRDRDSADTQYFGPGTRLTVL.